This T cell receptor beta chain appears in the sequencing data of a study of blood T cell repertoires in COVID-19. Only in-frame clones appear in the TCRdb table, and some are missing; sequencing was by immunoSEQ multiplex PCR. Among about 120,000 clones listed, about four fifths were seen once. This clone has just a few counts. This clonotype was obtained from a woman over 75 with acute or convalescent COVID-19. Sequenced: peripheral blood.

CDR3 sequence (DNA): TGTGCCAGCACCTCCTGGGGGCGGGGACTAGCGGGAGGTTTACTTCCGAGCTCCTACAATGAGCAGTTCTTC. It is translated as CASTSWGRGLAGGLLPSSYNEQFF. The V and J genes are TRBV28 and TRBJ2-1, with 15 bases identical to TRBD2. This CDR3 contains 24 residues. J lost 0 bases, V lost 7 bases, and 25 bases had no gene match. Germline V gives CDR1 MDHEN, CDR2 SYDVKM. Full variable domain (outside the CDR3, taken from reference TRBV28 and TRBJ2-1): DVKVTQSSRYLVKRTGEKVFLECVQDMDHENMFWYRQDPGLGLRLIYFSYDVKMKEKGDIPEGYSVSREKKERFSLILESASTNQTSMYLCASTSWGRGLAGGLLPSSYNEQFFGPGTRLTVL.